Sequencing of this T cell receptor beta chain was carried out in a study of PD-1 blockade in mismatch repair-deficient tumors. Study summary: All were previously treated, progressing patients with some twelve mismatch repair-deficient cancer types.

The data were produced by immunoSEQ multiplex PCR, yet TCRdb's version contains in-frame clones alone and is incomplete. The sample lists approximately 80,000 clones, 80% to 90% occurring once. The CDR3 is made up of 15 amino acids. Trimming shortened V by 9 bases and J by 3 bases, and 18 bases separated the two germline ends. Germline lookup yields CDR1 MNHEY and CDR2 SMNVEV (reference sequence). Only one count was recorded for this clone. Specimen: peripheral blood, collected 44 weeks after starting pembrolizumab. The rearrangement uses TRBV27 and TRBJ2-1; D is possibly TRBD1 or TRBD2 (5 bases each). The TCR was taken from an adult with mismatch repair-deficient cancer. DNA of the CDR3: TGTGCCAGTTCAAAGTGGGGGACCGACTACAATGAGCAGTTCTTC. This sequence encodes CASSKWGTDYNEQFF.